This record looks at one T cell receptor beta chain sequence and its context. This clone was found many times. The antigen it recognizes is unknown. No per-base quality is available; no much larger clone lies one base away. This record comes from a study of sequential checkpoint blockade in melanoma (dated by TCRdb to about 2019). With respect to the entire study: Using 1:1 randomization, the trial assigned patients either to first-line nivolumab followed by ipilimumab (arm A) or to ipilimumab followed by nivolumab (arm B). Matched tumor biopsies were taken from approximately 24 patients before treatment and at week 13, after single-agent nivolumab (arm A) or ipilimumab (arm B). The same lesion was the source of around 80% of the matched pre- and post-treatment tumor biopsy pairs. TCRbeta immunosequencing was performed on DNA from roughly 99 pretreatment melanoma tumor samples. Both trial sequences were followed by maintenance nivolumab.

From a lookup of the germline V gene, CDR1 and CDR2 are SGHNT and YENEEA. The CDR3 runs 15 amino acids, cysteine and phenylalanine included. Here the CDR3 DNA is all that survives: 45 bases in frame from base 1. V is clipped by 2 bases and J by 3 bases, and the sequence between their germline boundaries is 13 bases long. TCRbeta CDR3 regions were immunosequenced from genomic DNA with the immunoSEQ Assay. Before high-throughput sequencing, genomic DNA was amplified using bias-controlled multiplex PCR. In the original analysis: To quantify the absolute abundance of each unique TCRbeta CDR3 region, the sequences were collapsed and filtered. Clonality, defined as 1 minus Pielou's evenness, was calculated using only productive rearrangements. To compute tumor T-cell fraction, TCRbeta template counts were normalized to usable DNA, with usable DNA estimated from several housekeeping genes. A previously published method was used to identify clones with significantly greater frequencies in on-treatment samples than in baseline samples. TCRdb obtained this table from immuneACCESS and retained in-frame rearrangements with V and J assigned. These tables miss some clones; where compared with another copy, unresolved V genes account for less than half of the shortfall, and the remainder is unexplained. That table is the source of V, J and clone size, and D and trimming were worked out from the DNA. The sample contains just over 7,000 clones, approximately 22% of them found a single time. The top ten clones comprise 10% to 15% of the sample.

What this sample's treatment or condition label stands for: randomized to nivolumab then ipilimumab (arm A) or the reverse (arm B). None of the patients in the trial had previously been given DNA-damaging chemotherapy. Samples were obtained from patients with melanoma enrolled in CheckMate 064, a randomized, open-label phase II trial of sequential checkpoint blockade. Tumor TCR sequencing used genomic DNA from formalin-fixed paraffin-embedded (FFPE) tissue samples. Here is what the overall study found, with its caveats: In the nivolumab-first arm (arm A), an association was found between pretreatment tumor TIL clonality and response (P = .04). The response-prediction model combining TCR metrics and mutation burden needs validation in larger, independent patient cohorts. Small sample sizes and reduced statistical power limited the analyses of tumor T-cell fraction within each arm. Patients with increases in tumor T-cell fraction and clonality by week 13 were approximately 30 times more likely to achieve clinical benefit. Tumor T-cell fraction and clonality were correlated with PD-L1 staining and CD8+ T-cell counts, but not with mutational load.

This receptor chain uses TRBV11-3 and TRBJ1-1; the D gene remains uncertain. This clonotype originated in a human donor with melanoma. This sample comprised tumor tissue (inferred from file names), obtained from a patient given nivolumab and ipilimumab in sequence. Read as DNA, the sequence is TGTGCCAGCAGCTTATCGGGGATCATGGACACTGAAGCTTTCTTT. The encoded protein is CASSLSGIMDTEAFF.